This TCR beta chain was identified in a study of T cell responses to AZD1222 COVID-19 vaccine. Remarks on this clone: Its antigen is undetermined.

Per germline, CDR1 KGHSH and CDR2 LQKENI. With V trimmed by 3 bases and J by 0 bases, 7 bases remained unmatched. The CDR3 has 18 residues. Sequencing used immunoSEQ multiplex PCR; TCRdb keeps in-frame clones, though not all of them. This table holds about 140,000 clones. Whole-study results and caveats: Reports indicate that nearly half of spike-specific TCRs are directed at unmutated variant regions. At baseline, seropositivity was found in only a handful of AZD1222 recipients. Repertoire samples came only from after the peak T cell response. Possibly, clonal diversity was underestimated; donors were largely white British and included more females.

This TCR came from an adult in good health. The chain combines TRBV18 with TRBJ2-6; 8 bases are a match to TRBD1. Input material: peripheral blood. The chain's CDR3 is CASSPTGTGPSGANVLTF. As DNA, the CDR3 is TGTGCCAGCTCACCGACCGGGACAGGACCCTCTGGGGCCAACGTCCTGACTTTC.